Listed below are T cell receptor beta chains from one sample, sequenced in a study of cytomegalovirus exposure and HLA in healthy donors. Measured with immunoSEQ multiplex PCR; TCRdb has only the in-frame clones, and not every one. The sample has some 110,000 clones, roughly three fifths seen once; the top ten hold about 1.5%. The sample was PBMCs. These receptors originate from a man between 18 and 35 years old in good health and CMV-seronegative. CDR3s leave out the opening cysteine and the closing phenylalanine or tryptophan. Fields, in order: V gene, CDR3 length, CDR3 protein.

TRBV2 12 ASRDYLSSYEQY
TRBV7-9 10 ASSPPGNTIY
TRBV6-5 12 ASRRGPSFGGYT
TRBV7-9 13 ASSLTSGGNNEQF
TRBV28 12 ASSLGGKVYGYT
TRBV15 13 ATSSAIGVNTEAF
TRBV6-5 13 ASSLTGGNTGELF
TRBV29-1 9 SSRWGDEQY
TRBV28 12 ASSPWRTDTEAF
TRBV5-1 13 ASSLEGTGVGEQY